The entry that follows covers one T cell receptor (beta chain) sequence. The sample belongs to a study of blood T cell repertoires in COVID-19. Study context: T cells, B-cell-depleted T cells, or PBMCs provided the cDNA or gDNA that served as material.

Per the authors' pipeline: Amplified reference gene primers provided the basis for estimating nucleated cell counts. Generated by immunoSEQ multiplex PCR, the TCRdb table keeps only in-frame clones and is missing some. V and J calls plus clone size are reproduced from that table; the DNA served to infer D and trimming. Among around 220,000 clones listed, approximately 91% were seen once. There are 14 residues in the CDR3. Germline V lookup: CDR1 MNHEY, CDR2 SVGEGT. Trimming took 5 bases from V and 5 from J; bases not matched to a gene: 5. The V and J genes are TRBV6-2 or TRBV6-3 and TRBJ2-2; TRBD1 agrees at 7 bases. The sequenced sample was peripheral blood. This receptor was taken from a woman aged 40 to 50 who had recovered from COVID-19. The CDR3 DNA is TGTGCCAGCAGTCGGACAGGAGGTACCGGGGAGCTGTTTTTT. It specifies CASSRTGGTGELFF.